A selection of T cell receptor beta chains follows, all from one sample in a study of blood T cells in healthy people across ages. TCRdb processed the 5' RACE reads anew with MiXCR; each CDR3 protein has one entry. The sample consists of roughly 2 million distinct CDR3 sequences, less than 50% of them appearing once. Material: blood. The receptor set was obtained from a woman between 40 and 55 years old in good health. CDR3s include the opening cysteine and the closing phenylalanine or tryptophan. D genes are given only for firm matches. The size entry is marked missing in some rows and otherwise reads once, few, many or a size class.

v_gene,abundance,d_gene,j_gene,CDR3nt,CDR3aa
TRBV7-9,few,TRBD1,TRBJ2-3,TGTGCCAGCAGCTCCCCTCGGACAGGGGGGTATCGGACAGATACGCAGTATTTT,CASSSPRTGGYRTDTQYF
TRBV11-2,NA,NA,TRBJ2-7,TGTGCCAGCAGCTTAGACCAGCGCTACGAGCAGTACTTC,CASSLDQRYEQYF
TRBV9,NA,NA,TRBJ2-1,TGTGCCAGCAGCGTAGCGTGGGGCAGCGCCTACAATGAGCAGTTCTTC,CASSVAWGSAYNEQFF
TRBV4-3,few,TRBD2,TRBJ2-5,TGCGCCAGCAGCCAACGCGGGGGGCGTCAAGAGACCCAGTACTTC,CASSQRGGRQETQYF
TRBV12-3/TRBV12-4,NA,NA,TRBJ2-1,TGTGCCAGCAGTCGTAACGGAGAGCAGTTCTTC,CASSRNGEQFF
TRBV5-1,NA,NA,TRBJ2-3,TGCGCCAGCAGTGGGGGGAATGGGGCAGATACGCAGTATTTT,CASSGGNGADTQYF
TRBV5-5,NA,TRBD1,TRBJ2-7,TGTGCCAGCAGCTATAGGGACAGGCAAGGACCCGAGCAGTACTTC,CASSYRDRQGPEQYF
TRBV4-3,NA,NA,TRBJ2-5,TGCGCCAGCAGCCGAAGTCTGGATTTGCAGGGGCGGGTGACCCAGTACTTC,CASSRSLDLQGRVTQYF
TRBV3-1,NA,NA,TRBJ1-6,TGTGCCAGCAGCCAATGGTCAATAAAAGATTCACCCCTCCACTTT,CASSQWSIKDSPLHF
TRBV4-1,NA,NA,TRBJ1-4,TGCGCCAGCAGCCAAGTGAGGGAAAAACTGTTTTTT,CASSQVREKLFF
TRBV6-2/TRBV6-3,NA,NA,TRBJ1-2,TGTGCCAGCAGCCCACGAGGGGGACTGAGTGGCTACACCTTC,CASSPRGGLSGYTF
TRBV27,NA,NA,TRBJ2-3,TGTGCCAGCGTGAGGCAGGGAAGCACAGATACGCAGTATTTT,CASVRQGSTDTQYF
TRBV24-1,NA,TRBD1,TRBJ1-2,TGTGCCACCAGTGACAAATCCACAGGGACAGGAGCTAACTATGGCTACACCTTC,CATSDKSTGTGANYGYTF
TRBV4-2,few,NA,TRBJ1-1,TGTGCCAGCAGCCAAGATAAGGTTGTGGGGGAAGCTTTCTTT,CASSQDKVVGEAFF
TRBV20-1,few,TRBD2,TRBJ2-3,TGCAGTGCTCTCGGGCTAGCGGGAGTTTACTTCACAGATACGCAGTATTTT,CSALGLAGVYFTDTQYF
TRBV7-4,few,NA,TRBJ2-7,TGTGCCAGCAGCTTAATGTGGAGGGAGATAGTCACCTACGAGCAGTACTTC,CASSLMWREIVTYEQYF
TRBV9,NA,NA,TRBJ2-4,TGTGCCAGCAGCGCAGATGCGGACATTCAGTACTTC,CASSADADIQYF
TRBV4-1,NA,NA,TRBJ2-7,TGCGCCAGCAGCCAAGTTAATGCAGGCCCAGAGCAGTACTTC,CASSQVNAGPEQYF
TRBV6-5,NA,TRBD1,TRBJ2-3,TGTGCCAGCAGTTACTCGACAGGGTGGCCAGATACGCAGTATTTT,CASSYSTGWPDTQYF
TRBV28,NA,NA,TRBJ1-2,TGTGCCAGCAGTTTCCGGCAGCTCTATGGCTACACCTTC,CASSFRQLYGYTF
TRBV20-1,NA,NA,TRBJ1-5,TGCAGTGCTAGTCCTGACTTGGGGAGGAATCAGCCCCAGCATTTT,CSASPDLGRNQPQHF
TRBV20-1,NA,NA,TRBJ1-2,TGCAGTGCTACAGCGTCTCCCTCTAACTATGGCTACACCTTC,CSATASPSNYGYTF
TRBV7-2,NA,NA,TRBJ2-5,TGTGCCAGCAGCTCAACCGGGACCATAGAGACCCAGTACTTC,CASSSTGTIETQYF
TRBV29-1,NA,TRBD1,TRBJ1-2,TGCAGCGTTCCGACAGGGGGATATAGCTATGGCTACACCTTC,CSVPTGGYSYGYTF
TRBV18,few,NA,TRBJ2-3,TGTGCCAGCTCACGCGAAGGGAGAGATACGCAGTATTTT,CASSREGRDTQYF
TRBV24-1,few,TRBD1,TRBJ2-5,TGTGCCACCAGTGATCCGACCGGGACAGAGGAGACCCAGTACTTC,CATSDPTGTEETQYF
TRBV7-2,NA,TRBD2,TRBJ2-7,TGTGTCAGCAGGTCCCCACGAGGCAGCGGGGGGGCCTTAAGCTCCTACGAGCAGTACTTC,CVSRSPRGSGGALSSYEQYF
TRBV6-2/TRBV6-3,NA,NA,TRBJ2-1,TGTGCCAGCAGCGCAGAGAGGCTAGCTAGCAATGAGCAGTTCTTC,CASSAERLASNEQFF
TRBV5-1,few,TRBD1,TRBJ2-4,TGCGCCAGCAGCTTTGAACAGGGGGCGGAAAACATTCAGTACTTC,CASSFEQGAENIQYF
TRBV6-2/TRBV6-3,NA,NA,TRBJ2-7,TGTGCCAGCAGTTCGGACAGACAGCCTGGCTACGAGCAGTACTTC,CASSSDRQPGYEQYF
TRBV25-1,NA,NA,TRBJ2-6,TGTGCCAGCAGTGATTCGAATTCGGGTTTCGGGGGCTCTGGGGCCAACGTCCTGACTTTC,CASSDSNSGFGGSGANVLTF
TRBV6-2/TRBV6-3,NA,NA,TRBJ2-5,TGTGCCAGCAGACCCCGGCCCCAGAGCCCTCAAGAGACCCAGTACTTC,CASRPRPQSPQETQYF
TRBV7-2,NA,NA,TRBJ2-7,TGTGCCAGCAGCCCCCTTCTGCAGTCACACAATGAGCAGTACTTC,CASSPLLQSHNEQYF
TRBV7-9,NA,TRBD2,TRBJ2-3,TGTGCCAGCAGCCTCGAAGCGGGGGGGCAGTATTTT,CASSLEAGGQYF
TRBV14,NA,NA,TRBJ2-6,TGTGCCAGCAGCCAATCTATCTCTGGGGCCAACGTCCTGACTTTC,CASSQSISGANVLTF
TRBV7-2,few,NA,TRBJ2-5,TGTGCCAGCAGCTTAGCGCGAGTCCCCCAAGAGACCCAGTACTTC,CASSLARVPQETQYF
TRBV7-2,NA,NA,TRBJ2-1,TGTGCCAGCAACTTAGTTCGGCTCTCCGACAATGAGCAGTTCTTC,CASNLVRLSDNEQFF
TRBV27,NA,NA,TRBJ2-1,TGTGCCAGCAGACCCCCGGGACTCCCTTACAATGAGCAGTTCTTC,CASRPPGLPYNEQFF